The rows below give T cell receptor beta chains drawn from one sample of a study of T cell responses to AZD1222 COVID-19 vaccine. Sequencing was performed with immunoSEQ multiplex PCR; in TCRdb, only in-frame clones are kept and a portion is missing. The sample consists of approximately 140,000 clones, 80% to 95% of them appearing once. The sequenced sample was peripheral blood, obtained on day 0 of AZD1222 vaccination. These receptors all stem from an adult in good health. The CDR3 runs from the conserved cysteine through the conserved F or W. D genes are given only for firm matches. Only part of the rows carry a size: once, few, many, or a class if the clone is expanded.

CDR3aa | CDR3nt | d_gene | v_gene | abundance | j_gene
CASRGQGEWYEQYF | TGTGCCAGCAGGGGACAGGGGGAATGGTACGAGCAGTACTTC | TRBD1 | TRBV6-5 | once | TRBJ2-7
CASSRLAGVTDTQYF | TGTGCCAGCAGCCGACTAGCGGGAGTCACAGATACGCAGTATTTT | TRBD2 | TRBV3-1/TRBV3-2 | NA | TRBJ2-3
CASSRVGSVYEQYF | TGTGCCAGCAGCCGGGTCGGGAGCGTATACGAGCAGTACTTC | NA | TRBV3-1/TRBV3-2 | NA | TRBJ2-7
CASSLPQSYEQYF | TGTGCCAGCAGCCTGCCTCAAAGCTACGAGCAGTACTTC | NA | TRBV6-6 | NA | TRBJ2-7
CASSEWGQGYGYTF | TGTGCCAGCAGTGAATGGGGACAGGGCTATGGCTACACCTTC | TRBD1 | TRBV25-1 | NA | TRBJ1-2
CSAPLFSPYNEQFF | TGCAGCGCCCCCTTATTTAGCCCCTACAATGAGCAGTTCTTC | NA | TRBV29-1 | NA | TRBJ2-1
CASSLRAPSTGELFF | TGTGCCAGTAGTTTGCGGGCCCCGAGCACCGGGGAGCTGTTTTTT | NA | TRBV19 | NA | TRBJ2-2
CASSFDREGQPQHF | TGTGCCAGCAGCTTTGACAGGGAGGGGCAGCCCCAGCATTTT | TRBD1 | TRBV11-2 | NA | TRBJ1-5
CASSLEGHTGELFF | TGTGCCAGCAGCTTAGAGGGGCACACCGGGGAGCTGTTTTTT | NA | TRBV7-8 | NA | TRBJ2-2
CASSPGGRPQHF | TGCGCCAGCAGTCCCGGGGGGAGGCCCCAGCATTTT | NA | TRBV23-1 | NA | TRBJ1-5
CASSPLTPGGNQPQHF | TGTGCCAGCAGCCCGCTTACCCCAGGGGGGAATCAGCCCCAGCATTTT | TRBD1 | TRBV7-2 | NA | TRBJ1-5
CASSVTGTSGIYEQFF | TGTGCCAGCAGCGTGACCGGGACTAGCGGGATCTATGAGCAGTTCTTC | TRBD2 | TRBV9 | NA | TRBJ2-1
CASSPWDRKASNYGYTF | TGTGCCAGCAGCCCTTGGGACCGTAAAGCGAGTAACTATGGCTACACCTTC | NA | TRBV7-2 | NA | TRBJ1-2
CASSELSYEQYF | TGTGCCAGCAGTGAACTCTCATACGAGCAGTACTTC | NA | TRBV6-1 | once | TRBJ2-7
CASSEGTVSKNIQYF | TGTGCCAGCAGCGAGGGGACAGTGTCCAAAAACATTCAGTACTTC | TRBD1 | TRBV2 | NA | TRBJ2-4
CASSSLARVYEQYF | TGTGCCAGCAGCTCACTGGCGCGAGTCTACGAGCAGTACTTC | NA | TRBV7-9 | NA | TRBJ2-7
CATSRPGQGPNEQFF | TGTGCCACCAGCAGACCGGGACAGGGTCCCAATGAGCAGTTCTTC | TRBD1 | TRBV15 | NA | TRBJ2-1
CASSEEGGGQPQHF | TGTGCCAGCAGTGAGGAGGGAGGGGGTCAGCCCCAGCATTTT | NA | TRBV6-1 | NA | TRBJ1-5
CASSQDWLAEGLAGELFF | TGTGCCAGCAGCCAAGATTGGCTAGCGGAAGGCTTGGCCGGGGAGCTGTTTTTT | TRBD2 | TRBV4-2 | NA | TRBJ2-2
CASSIVRDRGSNQPQHF | TGTGCCAGTAGTATAGTTCGGGACAGGGGTAGCAATCAGCCCCAGCATTTT | TRBD1 | TRBV19 | once | TRBJ1-5
CASRGTGGTEAFF | TGTGCCAGCCGGGGGACGGGGGGCACTGAAGCTTTCTTT | NA | TRBV28 | NA | TRBJ1-1
CASSPGLLSYNEQFF | TGTGCCAGCAGCCCGGGACTACTTTCCTACAATGAGCAGTTCTTC | TRBD2 | TRBV14 | NA | TRBJ2-1
CASSFWGSQAHF | TGTGCCAGCAGTTTCTGGGGCAGCCAAGCTCACTTC | NA | TRBV28 | NA | TRBJ2-7
CASKGRSYNEQFF | TGTGCCAGCAAGGGTCGGAGTTACAATGAGCAGTTCTTC | NA | TRBV27 | NA | TRBJ2-1
CAIAGTVNEKLFF | TGTGCCATCGCCGGGACAGTCAATGAAAAACTGTTTTTT | TRBD1 | TRBV10-3 | NA | TRBJ1-4
CASRGQGRNTGELFF | TGTGCCAGCAGGGGACAGGGAAGGAACACCGGGGAGCTGTTTTTT | TRBD1 | TRBV3-1/TRBV3-2 | NA | TRBJ2-2
CASSEAGRGTYGYTF | TGTGCCAGCAGTGAAGCTGGACGAGGGACCTATGGCTACACCTTC | NA | TRBV6-1 | NA | TRBJ1-2
CASSSLRGQVPLEQYF | TGTGCCAGCAGTAGCCTCAGGGGACAGGTCCCTCTCGAGCAGTACTTC | TRBD1 | TRBV6-4 | NA | TRBJ2-7
CASSLGQVYNEQFF | TGTGCCAGCAGCTTGGGACAGGTTTACAATGAGCAGTTCTTC | TRBD1 | TRBV13 | once | TRBJ2-1
CAATVTGGSTDTQYF | TGTGCCGCCACCGTGACAGGGGGGAGCACAGATACGCAGTATTTT | TRBD1 | TRBV10-3 | NA | TRBJ2-3
CASSLIFLDTQYF | TGTGCCAGCAGCCTCATCTTTCTGGATACGCAGTATTTT | NA | TRBV14 | NA | TRBJ2-3
CASRYGPDMTVNEQFF | TGTGCCAGCAGATATGGACCGGACATGACGGTGAATGAGCAGTTCTTC | NA | TRBV27 | NA | TRBJ2-1
CATSGYSNQPQHF | TGTGCCACCAGCGGATATAGCAATCAGCCCCAGCATTTT | NA | TRBV15 | NA | TRBJ1-5
CASSWDLDEKLFF | TGTGCCAGTAGTTGGGACCTGGATGAAAAACTGTTTTTT | NA | TRBV19 | NA | TRBJ1-4
CAWNRLAGQETQYF | TGTGCCTGGAACAGACTAGCGGGTCAAGAGACCCAGTACTTC | TRBD2 | TRBV30 | NA | TRBJ2-5
CASSLAALGDTQYF | TGCGCCAGCAGCTTGGCGGCCTTGGGGGATACGCAGTATTTT | NA | TRBV5-1 | NA | TRBJ2-3
CASSSDLLRQYF | TGTGCCAGCAGTTCGGACCTCCTCCGCCAGTATTTT | NA | TRBV6-5 | NA | TRBJ2-3
CASSYFQRGYTF | TGTGCCAGCAGTTACTTTCAGCGGGGCTACACCTTC | NA | TRBV6-2/TRBV6-3 | NA | TRBJ1-2
CSVGPGSTGYTF | TGCAGCGTTGGCCCCGGGTCGACTGGCTACACCTTC | NA | TRBV29-1 | NA | TRBJ1-2
CASSIESGRNEQYF | TGTGCCAGTAGTATAGAATCTGGGAGGAACGAGCAGTACTTC | NA | TRBV19 | NA | TRBJ2-7
CAWGASVAYEQYF | TGTGCCTGGGGGGCTAGCGTCGCTTACGAGCAGTACTTC | NA | TRBV30 | NA | TRBJ2-7
CASSEAHQGFAGELFF | TGTGCCAGCAGTGAAGCGCACCAGGGGTTTGCCGGGGAGCTGTTTTTT | NA | TRBV2 | NA | TRBJ2-2
CASSQAGAALNTEAFF | TGTGCCAGCAGCCAAGCCGGGGCAGCTCTGAACACTGAAGCTTTCTTT | NA | TRBV4-2 | NA | TRBJ1-1
CASSLLGANEKLFF | TGTGCCAGCAGCTTACTGGGAGCTAATGAAAAACTGTTTTTT | NA | TRBV7-6 | NA | TRBJ1-4
CASSQDGAGEGQPQHF | TGCGCCAGCAGCCAAGACGGTGCCGGGGAGGGACAGCCCCAGCATTTT | NA | TRBV4-3 | NA | TRBJ1-5
CASSELTGYTEAFF | TGTGCCAGCAGTGAATTGACAGGGTACACTGAAGCTTTCTTT | TRBD1 | TRBV6-1 | NA | TRBJ1-1